Below, 26 T cell receptor beta chains from the same sample are listed, as sequenced in a study of T-cell reconstitution after alpha-beta-depleted transplantation in children. Unique molecular identifiers were incorporated into the prepared TCRbeta library. TCRdb fed the PCR reads into MiXCR, producing one record per CDR3 protein. The data contain roughly 89,000 distinct CDR3 sequences, 12% of them seen just once; the ten biggest clones take up about 15%. The specimen comprised PBMCs from the stem cell graft donor, sampled from the stem cell graft. Source of these receptors: a human donor who donated a stem cell graft to a child with inherited bone marrow failure.

This clonotype was observed at least ten times. This sequence joins TRBV12-3 or TRBV12-4 and TRBJ1-1; no clear D. The ends were cut back, 5 bases at V and 7 bases at J, with 17 bases in the middle. The CDR3 sequence is 14 residues long. The CDR3 DNA reads TGTGCCAGCAGTCCTATATCTAACGGCGGTGAAGCTTTCTTT. Its protein product is CASSPISNGGEAFF.

This clonotype was seen more than once but under ten times. The rearrangement joins TRBV6-1 to TRBJ2-1; 9 bases match TRBD1. Germline V gene sequence: CDR1 MNHNS, CDR2 SASEGT. The J segment lost 7 bases and the V segment lost 5 bases, leaving 12 bases of the junction unmatched. CDR3 length: 16 amino acids. CDR3 nucleotides: TGTGCCAGCAGTCCTCTTTACCGGGACAGGGCAAATGAGCAGTTCTTC. It codes for CASSPLYRDRANEQFF.

The V and J genes are TRBV19 and TRBJ1-2; 9 nucleotides match TRBD1. Germline assignment: CDR1 LNHDA and CDR2 SQIVND (reference sequence). J was trimmed by 13 bases and V by 5 bases; bases with no gene match: 8. The CDR3 loop spans 12 amino acids. As DNA, the CDR3 is TGTGCCAGTAGTGCGGGGACAGGGCAACGCACCTTC. Protein product: CASSAGTGQRTF.

This sequence joins TRBV14 and TRBJ2-5, with TRBD2 identical over 7 bases. V lost 0 bases to trimming and J lost 4 bases; unmatched junction nucleotides: 5. CDR1 SGHDN and CDR2 FVKESK come from the germline V gene. This CDR3 spans 15 amino acids. CDR3 in amino acids: CASSQDGGRVETQYF. CDR3 nucleotide sequence: TGTGCCAGCAGCCAAGACGGCGGGAGAGTAGAGACCCAGTACTTC.

This clonotype has ten or more counts. V and J are TRBV29-1 and TRBJ2-3; TRBD2 might be the D (6 bases). The CDR3 is made up of 14 amino acids. Trimming took 4 bases from V and 0 from J, leaving 11 bases between them. The germline gives CDR1 SQVTM, CDR2 ANQGSEA. The CDR3, as DNA: TGCAGCGTTGGCGGCGGGGCAAGCACAGATACGCAGTATTTT. It codes for CSVGGGASTDTQYF.

There are many counts of this clonotype. This sequence joins TRBV7-2 and TRBJ1-1; D is perhaps TRBD1 (5 bases). The CDR3 sequence is 15 residues long. Germline CDR1 and CDR2: SGHTA and FQGNSA. V was pared by 5 bases and J by 1 base, with 14 bases between. This chain's CDR3 is CASSLLGLKNTEAFF. The CDR3 DNA follows: TGTGCCAGCAGCCTACTGGGACTGAAGAACACTGAAGCTTTCTTT. The variable domain in full, with the rest retrieved from reference TRBV7-2 and TRBJ1-1, is GAGVSQSPSNKVTEKGKDVELRCDPISGHTALYWYRQSLGQGLEFLIYFQGNSAPDKSGLPSDRFSAERTGGSVSTLTIQRTQQEDSAVYLCASSLLGLKNTEAFFGQGTRLTVV.

In its sample, this clonotype was seen many times. The chain links TRBV3-1 to TRBJ1-3; the match to TRBD1 covers 12 bases. Germline V lookup: CDR1 LGHDT, CDR2 YNNKEL (reference sequence). V dropped 1 base and J dropped 1; count of bases not matched to a gene: 5. The CDR3 contains 18 residues. This chain's CDR3 is CASSQGSGQGASGNTIYF. As DNA, the CDR3 is TGTGCCAGCAGCCAAGGCTCGGGACAGGGGGCATCTGGAAACACCATATATTTT.

This clonotype was recorded many times. The genes are TRBV28 and TRBJ2-5; D might be TRBD1 or TRBD2, each matching 6 bases. V gave up 6 bases and J gave up 3 bases, with 20 bases separating them. The CDR3 contains 16 residues. Germline V gene data show CDR1 as MDHEN and CDR2 as SYDVKM. CDR3: CASSSRRGAEKETQYF. DNA of the CDR3: TGTGCCAGCAGCTCGAGAAGGGGGGCCGAGAAAGAGACCCAGTACTTC.

The chain carries TRBV7-2 and TRBJ1-1; TRBD1 matches 8 bases. The CDR3 length is 15 residues. Germline assignment: CDR1 SGHTA and CDR2 FQGNSA. V gave up 4 bases and J gave up 3 bases; unmatched junction bases: 7. The CDR3 DNA follows: TGTGCCAGCAGCTCCAGGACAGGGAAGGACACTGAAGCTTTCTTT. This encodes CASSSRTGKDTEAFF. Based on the CDR3 plus reference TRBV7-2 and TRBJ1-1, the full variable domain is GAGVSQSPSNKVTEKGKDVELRCDPISGHTALYWYRQSLGQGLEFLIYFQGNSAPDKSGLPSDRFSAERTGGSVSTLTIQRTQQEDSAVYLCASSSRTGKDTEAFFGQGTRLTVV.

This clonotype came up many times. The V call is TRBV6-6, the J call TRBJ2-7; D remains unclear. V lost 0 bases and J 6 bases, leaving 9 bases between the germline ends. CDR1 MNHNY and CDR2 SVGAGI come from the germline V gene (reference sequence). The CDR3 runs 13 residues. The CDR3 sequence is CASSYSEQSEQYF. CDR3 nucleotide sequence: TGTGCCAGCAGTTACTCTGAGCAGTCCGAGCAGTACTTC.

In its sample, this clonotype was seen many times. This chain uses TRBV7-2 with TRBJ2-3; tentative D call: TRBD2 (6 bases). CDR1 and CDR2 (germline): SGHTA, FQGNSA. Between the trimmed V and J ends, which lost 1 base and 1 base, there was a span of 9 bases. CDR3 length equals 15 residues. CDR3 sequence: CASSLGGLRTDTQYF. In DNA, the CDR3 is TGTGCCAGCAGCTTAGGGGGACTCCGCACAGATACGCAGTATTTT.

V and J are TRBV18 and TRBJ1-4; tentatively, D is TRBD1 (6 bases). The CDR3 covers 13 residues. The germline V gene encodes CDR1 KGHSH and CDR2 LQKENI. V was shortened by 5 bases and J by 7 bases, with 11 bases between the two germline ends. DNA for the CDR3: TGTGCCAGCTCAACAAGGACAGCTGAAAAACTGTTTTTT. The encoded protein is CASSTRTAEKLFF.

This clonotype was seen many times. The rearrangement joins TRBV6-5 to TRBJ2-4; D is possibly TRBD1 (6 bases). Germline CDR1 is MNHEY and CDR2 is SVGAGI. This CDR3 is 15 amino acids long. Trimming removed 4 bases at V and 9 bases at J, with 19 bases between. In nucleotides, the CDR3 is TGTGCCAGCAGTTTACGAAAAGCCCCCAGGGGCATTCAGTACTTC. This gives the protein CASSLRKAPRGIQYF.

This clonotype was counted many times. The V and J genes are TRBV5-5 and TRBJ2-7, with D hard to call. CDR3 size: 15 residues. The V and J ends lost 4 bases and 0 bases respectively, with 14 bases between them. Germline V lookup: CDR1 SGHKS, CDR2 YYEKEE (reference sequence). CDR3 DNA sequence: TGTGCCAGCAGCCGCATGCCCCGGTCCTCCTACGAGCAGTACTTC. Protein sequence: CASSRMPRSSYEQYF.

At least ten counts were recorded for this clonotype. The J gene is TRBJ2-5, the V gene TRBV5-1, with TRBD2 identical over 7 bases. The germline V gene encodes CDR1 SGHRS and CDR2 YFSETQ. The CDR3 has 15 residues. The V segment lost 4 bases and the J segment 5 bases; nucleotides outside the gene matches: 11. The CDR3 bases are TGCGCCAGCAGCGACGAGATAGCGGGCCCTGAGACCCAGTACTTC. Translated: CASSDEIAGPETQYF.

This chain connects TRBV18 to TRBJ2-7; D possibly corresponds to TRBD1 (5 bases). Trimming stripped 6 bases from V and 2 bases from J, with 17 bases between. CDR1 is KGHSH, CDR2 LQKENI, per germline. The CDR3 totals 15 residues. As DNA, the CDR3 is TGTGCCAGCTCGACTGCCGGAAGGGGCACCTACGAGCAGTACTTC. This codes for CASSTAGRGTYEQYF.

This clonotype has at least ten counts. The chain has TRBV7-3 and TRBJ2-2; 7 nucleotides line up with TRBD1. The CDR3 is 12 residues long. Germline lookup yields CDR1 SGHTA and CDR2 FQGTGA. V lost 4 bases, J lost 7 bases, and 0 bases stayed unmatched. In DNA, the CDR3 is TGTGCCAGCAGCTCAGGGGGCGGGGAGCTGTTTTTT. Its protein is CASSSGGGELFF.

This clonotype appeared a single time. One junction end does not reproduce the germline sequence, and a read error may be involved. The V call is TRBV7-2, the J call TRBJ1-5, with 7 bases identical to TRBD1. Germline V lookup: CDR1 SGHTA, CDR2 FQGNSA. The CDR3 is made up of 13 amino acids. This chain's CDR3 is CDSSQDRNQPQHF. DNA of the CDR3: TGTGACAGCAGCCAGGACAGGAATCAGCCCCAGCATTTT.

This clonotype was seen repeatedly, ten times or more. This chain joins TRBV28 and TRBJ2-1; D ambiguous. CDR3 length: 12 residues. Germline CDR1 is MDHEN and CDR2 is SYDVKM. V was shortened by 1 base and J by 10 bases, with 8 bases between the two germline ends. CDR3 sequence (DNA): TGTGCCAGCAGTTTATTAAGGGAAGAGCAGTTCTTC. Translated: CASSLLREEQFF.

This clonotype was counted ten times or more. The genes are TRBV19 and TRBJ2-7, with D tentatively TRBD1 (6 bases). This CDR3 comprises 18 residues. Per the germline V gene, CDR1 is LNHDA and CDR2 is SQIVND (reference sequence). V lost 6 bases to trimming and J lost 6 bases, with 30 bases between them. CDR3 coding DNA: TGTGCCAGTAGCAAAGACGGTAACAGGGCTTGGGGAAAGCTCGAGCAGTACTTC. Translated, it gives CASSKDGNRAWGKLEQYF.

In this sample, this clonotype turned up many times. This chain uses TRBV6-1 with TRBJ1-1, with D unresolved. V lost 2 bases to trimming and J lost 4 bases, with 8 bases between them. From germline, CDR1 is MNHNS and CDR2 SASEGT. CDR3 length: 13 amino acids. For the CDR3, the DNA is TGTGCCAGCAGTGAACTCCCGGGCACTGAAGCTTTCTTT. This codes for CASSELPGTEAFF.

This clonotype has at least ten counts. The chain uses TRBV28 and TRBJ2-3, with a weak D call TRBD2 (6 bases). CDR1 MDHEN and CDR2 SYDVKM come from the germline V gene. The CDR3 totals 16 residues. Trimming removed 5 bases from V and 1 base from J, with 16 bases in between. The CDR3: CASSTPRRGRTDTQYF. In DNA, the CDR3 is TGTGCCAGCAGTACTCCAAGGAGGGGTCGCACAGATACGCAGTATTTT.

This clonotype was picked up many times. The chain recombines TRBV5-1 with TRBJ2-7; D remains unclear. Germline V gene sequence: CDR1 SGHRS, CDR2 YFSETQ. The CDR3 sequence is 12 residues long. Trimming removed 7 bases from V and 0 bases from J, with 8 bases in between. CDR3 region: CASGVGSYEQYF. The CDR3 bases are TGCGCCAGCGGGGTTGGCTCCTACGAGCAGTACTTC.

This clonotype was found a few times. The CDR3 DNA reads as TGTGCCAGCAGTGAAGAGGGTAGCGGGAGTGGGGCAGATACGCAGTATTTT. Its protein is CASSEEGSGSGADTQYF. This chain joins TRBV6-1 and TRBJ2-3; 9 nucleotides agree with TRBD2. Germline trimming cut 1 base from V and 4 bases from J; bases unmatched to any gene: 9. Germline CDR1 MNHNS, CDR2 SASEGT. This CDR3 comprises 17 residues.

This clonotype was found many times. The chain joins TRBV18 to TRBJ2-7, with D perhaps TRBD2 (6 bases). The CDR3 loop spans 13 amino acids. Germline V gene data show CDR1 as KGHSH and CDR2 as LQKENI. V lost 3 bases and J 6 bases, leaving 12 bases between the germline ends. The CDR3 reads CASSPLTSSEQYF. In DNA form, the CDR3 reads TGTGCCAGCTCACCCCTGACTAGTAGCGAGCAGTACTTC.

This clonotype was observed at least ten times. The chain links TRBV20-1 to TRBJ2-2, with D uncertain. Germline-derived CDR1 and CDR2 are DFQATT and SNEGSKA (reference sequence). V lost 4 bases and J lost 1, with 13 bases in between. CDR3 length: 15 residues. The CDR3 DNA reads TGCAGTGCTATCGTATCCAGCGAGAACACCGGGGAGCTGTTTTTT. This sequence encodes CSAIVSSENTGELFF.